The 17 T cell receptor beta chains below all came from one sample that was sequenced in a study of vaccination effects on CD4 cells after COVID-19. Antigen specificity for these receptors is unknown. Profiling relied on immunoSEQ multiplex PCR, and the TCRdb table lists in-frame clones only, not all of them. The sample holds 30,000 or so clones; around 70% are singletons and the top ten take 15%. The authors isolated CD4+ T cells after less than eleven days of culture. Each person got two doses of an mRNA SARS-CoV-2 vaccine, BNT162b2 or mRNA-1273. Specimen: CD4+ T cells from PBMCs cultured without peptide, collected after COVID-19 vaccination. The receptors were sampled from a human donor who received a COVID-19 vaccine.

The chain links TRBV7-9 to TRBJ2-2, with 7 nucleotides matching TRBD1. The J segment lost 5 bases and the V segment lost 2 bases, leaving 11 bases of the junction unmatched. The CDR3 totals 17 residues. Looked up from germline, CDR1 is SEHNR and CDR2 is FQNEAQ (reference sequence). The CDR3 reads CASSLILWTGWTGELFF. Here the CDR3 DNA reads TGTGCCAGCAGCTTAATTTTATGGACAGGTTGGACCGGGGAGCTGTTTTTT.

This clone was counted only a few times. The gene calls are TRBV18 and TRBJ1-1; TRBD1 is a possible D gene (5 bases). Germline V lookup: CDR1 KGHSH, CDR2 LQKENI. The CDR3 covers 16 residues. Trimming stripped 0 bases from V and 0 bases from J, with 11 bases between. This CDR3 reads CASSPPGRQLNTEAFF. The CDR3 bases are TGTGCCAGCTCACCACCGGGTAGACAGTTGAACACTGAAGCTTTCTTT.

Notes on this clone: Because the CDR3's place on the DNA is in doubt, the DNA is left out and the CDR3 is given as listed by TCRdb. The chain has TRBV21-1 and TRBJ1-5. TRBV21-1 is termed a pseudogene. Including both end residues, the CDR3 is 18 amino acids long. CDR3 in amino acids: CASSKTYVGGGAYQPQHF.

The rearrangement uses TRBV5-4 and TRBJ1-5; D gene ambiguous. The CDR3 runs 14 residues. CDR1 is SGHNT and CDR2 is YYREEE in the germline V gene (reference sequence). Between the trimmed V and J ends, which lost 4 bases and 3 bases, there was a span of 11 bases. CDR3 loop: CASSEGPFNQPQHF. The CDR3 DNA follows: TGTGCCAGCAGCGAAGGCCCGTTCAATCAGCCCCAGCATTTT.

This chain joins TRBV5-8 and TRBJ1-1; tentative D call: TRBD1 (6 bases). This CDR3 has 14 residues. V lost 5 bases, J lost 3 bases, and 14 bases lay in between. Germline CDR1 is SGHTS and CDR2 is YDEGEE. CDR3 coding DNA: TGTGCCAGCAGTATGGGGGCGTGGGACACTGAAGCTTTCTTT. Translation gives CASSMGAWDTEAFF.

The chain has TRBV7-9 and TRBJ2-1; 8 nucleotides line up with TRBD2. The CDR3 covers 16 residues. CDR1 is SEHNR, CDR2 FQNEAQ, per germline (reference sequence). The V gene end was trimmed by 1 base and the J gene end by 3 bases; junction bases not matched to a gene: 5. The CDR3 DNA reads TGTGCCAGCAGCTTAGAGGGACTAGTTTTCTACAATGAGCAGTTCTTC. Protein product: CASSLEGLVFYNEQFF.

The J gene is TRBJ2-1, the V gene TRBV5-1; 9 nucleotides line up with TRBD1. Germline CDR1 SGHRS, CDR2 YFSETQ. The CDR3 totals 19 residues. Germline trimming cut 2 bases from V and 5 bases from J; bases unmatched to any gene: 17. CDR3 sequence (DNA): TGCGCCAGCAGCTTTAACTCCCCCTCCGCGACAGGGGGACACAATGAGCAGTTCTTC. Protein: CASSFNSPSATGGHNEQFF.

This clone was picked up a small number of times. V is TRBV3-1 (or the pseudogene TRBV3-2) and J is TRBJ1-5; D is perhaps TRBD1 (5 bases). CDR1 is LGHDT, CDR2 YNNKEL, per germline (reference sequence). The CDR3 is 12 amino acids. V was cut by 4 bases and J by 5 bases, with 6 bases left in between. The CDR3 DNA is TGTGCCAGCAGCCTCAGGGATCAGCCCCAGCATTTT. This sequence encodes CASSLRDQPQHF.

This chain joins TRBV6-6 and TRBJ1-2, with 9 nucleotides matching TRBD1. CDR3 length: 13 amino acids. Germline loops: CDR1 MNHNY, CDR2 SVGAGI (reference sequence). The V segment lost 4 bases and the J segment 5 bases; nucleotides outside the gene matches: 2. Here the CDR3 DNA reads TGTGCCAGCAGTTCCGGACAGGGGTATGGCTACACCTTC. Its protein is CASSSGQGYGYTF.

This chain connects TRBV25-1 to TRBJ1-2; TRBD1 matches at 7 bases. CDR3 length: 13 residues. V lost 8 bases, J lost 3 bases, and 6 bases stayed unmatched. The V gene's germline CDR1 is MGHDK and CDR2 SYGVNS. The CDR3 reads CASGRDSDYGYTF. The CDR3 DNA sequence: TGTGCCAGCGGACGGGACAGCGACTATGGCTACACCTTC.

The gene calls are TRBV15 and TRBJ2-7; no reliable D call. The CDR3 runs to 14 residues. From germline, CDR1 is LNHNV and CDR2 YYDKDF (reference sequence). V lost 1 base, J lost 0 bases, and 7 bases lay in between. Here the CDR3 DNA reads TGTGCCACCAGCAGAGTTCGGATCTCCTACGAGCAGTACTTC. Translated, it gives CATSRVRISYEQYF. The full variable domain, with the rest looked up from reference TRBV15 and TRBJ2-7, is DAMVIQNPRYQVTQFGKPVTLSCSQTLNHNVMYWYQQKSSQAPKLLFHYYDKDFNNEADTPDNFQSRRPNTSFCFLDIRSPGLGDTAMYLCATSRVRISYEQYFGPGTRLTVT.

Only a few counts were recorded for this clone. The chain is built from TRBV6-6 and TRBJ1-1; D unclear. Germline V gene lookup returns CDR1 MNHNY and CDR2 SVGAGI (reference sequence). V lost 7 bases, J lost 6 bases, and 9 bases lay in between. This CDR3 is built from 11 residues. CDR3: CASIIHPEAFF. The DNA of the CDR3 is TGTGCCAGCATCATACACCCTGAAGCTTTCTTT.

The chain combines TRBV25-1 with TRBJ1-4; a possible D gene is TRBD1 (6 bases). V was pared by 5 bases and J by 8 bases, with 15 bases between. Looked up from germline, CDR1 is MGHDK and CDR2 is SYGVNS. This CDR3 region has 14 residues. The CDR3 nucleotides are TGTGCCAGCAGTCTAAGGGGGAAAGACGAAAAACTGTTTTTT. It translates to CASSLRGKDEKLFF. The variable domain in full, completed from reference TRBV25-1 and TRBJ1-4, reads EADIYQTPRYLVIGTGKKITLECSQTMGHDKMYWYQQDPGMELHLIHYSYGVNSTEKGDLSSESTVSRIRTEHFPLTLESARPSHTSQYLCASSLRGKDEKLFFGSGTQLSVL.

The chain carries TRBV5-4 and TRBJ2-7; D is tentatively TRBD1 or TRBD2 (5 bases each). Between the trimmed V and J ends, which lost 0 bases and 3 bases, there was a span of 13 bases. The germline V gene has CDR1 SGHNT and CDR2 YYREEE (reference sequence). This CDR3 has 15 amino acids. CDR3 DNA: TGTGCCAGCAGCTTGGGGCAGGGAGACGTCTACGAGCAGTACTTC. It is translated as CASSLGQGDVYEQYF.

This rearrangement joins TRBV3-1 (or the pseudogene TRBV3-2) to TRBJ2-7, with TRBD2 matching over 11 bases. Germline V gene sequence: CDR1 LGHDT, CDR2 YNNKEL (reference sequence). V was clipped by 3 bases and J by 7 bases; unmatched bases: 14. CDR3 length: 17 residues. The CDR3 sequence: CASSQGYRSGGAKEQYF. Written as DNA, the CDR3 is TGTGCCAGCAGCCAGGGATACCGTAGCGGGGGGGCGAAAGAGCAGTACTTC.

V gene TRBV4-1 combines with J gene TRBJ1-2; possible D gene TRBD1, 5 bases. The CDR3 spans 13 residues. Germline V gene lookup returns CDR1 MGHRA and CDR2 YSYEKL. V gave up 7 bases and J gave up 6 bases, with 15 bases separating them. Written as DNA, the CDR3 is TGCGCCAGCACCGGGGGGAGGGAACATGGCTACACCTTC. Translation: CASTGGREHGYTF.

The gene calls are TRBV4-2 and TRBJ1-4; weak D call: TRBD1 (5 bases). There are 14 residues in the CDR3. Trimming took 1 base from V and 3 from J, leaving 6 bases between them. Germline loops: CDR1 LGHNA, CDR2 YNFKEQ. In DNA form, the CDR3 reads TGTGCCAGCAGCCAAGGGGGGTCTAATGAAAAACTGTTTTTT. Protein sequence: CASSQGGSNEKLFF.